What follows describes a single TCR beta chain. One junction end disagrees with the germline gene, perhaps due to a read error. The entry originates in a study of blood T cell repertoires in COVID-19. Across the whole study: From the United States, Italy and Spain came samples of acute and convalescent COVID-19.

The assay was immunoSEQ multiplex PCR, and TCRdb's table has in-frame clones only and misses some. The sample has roughly 250,000 clones, 84% seen once. Germline V CDR1 and CDR2: SGDLS, YYNGEE. The CDR3 is made up of 15 amino acids. The chain employs TRBV9 and TRBJ2-3, with 10 nucleotides matching TRBD2. This receptor was obtained from a person between 65 and 79 years old with COVID-19, enrolled during active disease. The sequencing sample was made of peripheral blood. The CDR3 nucleotides read TGTGCCAGCAGTGTAGCGGGGGGACACACAGATACGCAGTATTTT. Its protein product is CASSVAGGHTDTQYF.